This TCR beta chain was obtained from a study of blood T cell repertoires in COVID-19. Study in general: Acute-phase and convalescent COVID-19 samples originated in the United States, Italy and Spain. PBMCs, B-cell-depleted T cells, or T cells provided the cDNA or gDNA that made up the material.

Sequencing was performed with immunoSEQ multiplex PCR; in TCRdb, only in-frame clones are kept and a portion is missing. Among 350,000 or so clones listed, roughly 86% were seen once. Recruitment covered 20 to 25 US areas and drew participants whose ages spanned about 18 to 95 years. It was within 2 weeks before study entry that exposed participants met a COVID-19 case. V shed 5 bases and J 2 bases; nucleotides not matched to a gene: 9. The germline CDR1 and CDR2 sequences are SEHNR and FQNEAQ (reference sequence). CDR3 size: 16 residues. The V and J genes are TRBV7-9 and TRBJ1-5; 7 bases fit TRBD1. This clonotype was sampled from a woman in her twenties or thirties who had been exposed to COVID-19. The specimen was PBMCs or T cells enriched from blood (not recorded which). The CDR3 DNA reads TGTGCCAGCAGCCCTACAGGGGTTGACGGCAATCAGCCCCAGCATTTT. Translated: CASSPTGVDGNQPQHF.